This T cell receptor beta chain was captured in a study of blood T cell repertoires in COVID-19. Study at large: From the United States, Italy and Spain came samples of acute and convalescent COVID-19.

Trimming took 0 bases from V and 4 from J, leaving 12 bases between them. CDR3 length equals 16 residues. CDR1 and CDR2 from the germline V gene are KGHSH and LQKENI. In the study's own analysis: Amplifying reference gene primers gave estimates of nucleated cell counts. Profiling relied on immunoSEQ multiplex PCR, and the TCRdb table lists in-frame clones only, not all of them. From that table come the V and J calls and clone size; the DNA was used to work out D and trimming. This sample has some 150,000 clones, with 80% to 90% found just once. The sample was peripheral blood. This TCR was sampled from a man aged 18-30 years with active or convalescent COVID-19. V and J are TRBV18 and TRBJ2-2, with a weak D call TRBD1 (7 bases). DNA for the CDR3: TGTGCCAGCTCACCACCGGAGGGGACAGTCACCGGGGAGCTGTTTTTT. Protein sequence: CASSPPEGTVTGELFF.